These T cell receptor beta chains were read from a single sample in a study of regulatory T cells in long-lasting Graves disease. TCRdb redid the calling of the multiplex PCR reads with MiXCR, one entry per CDR3 protein. The data hold fewer than 500,000 distinct CDR3 sequences, with roughly 16% observed a single time. In addition, the sample was reused for a study of T cells in Graves' hyperthyroidism and ophthalmopathy.

The sample in question was peripheral blood mononuclear cells (PBMCs), obtained at new diagnosis, from a patient treated with antithyroid drugs. The receptors here all came from a middle-aged man with Graves disease. Each CDR3 is given with its conserved first and last residue. The order of the fields is V gene, J gene, clone size, D gene, CDR3 protein, CDR3 DNA. A D gene is named only where the DNA matches it firmly. Only part of the rows carry a size: once, few, many, or a class if the clone is expanded.

v_call: TRBV10-3
j_call: TRBJ2-5
clone_size: .
d_call: TRBD1
cdr3_aa: CAVAGGPQETQYF
cdr3_nt: TGTGCCGTAGCAGGGGGACCCCAAGAGACCCAGTACTTC

v_call: TRBV27
j_call: TRBJ2-1
clone_size: .
d_call: TRBD2
cdr3_aa: CASSVGLAGLNEQFF
cdr3_nt: TGTGCCAGCAGTGTGGGGCTAGCGGGACTCAATGAGCAGTTCTTC

v_call: TRBV20-1
j_call: TRBJ2-1
clone_size: many
d_call: .
cdr3_aa: CSADSPSGNNEQFF
cdr3_nt: TGCAGTGCCGACTCACCGAGCGGTAACAATGAGCAGTTCTTC

v_call: TRBV29-1
j_call: TRBJ1-2
clone_size: few
d_call: TRBD1
cdr3_aa: CSVQGAVGGGYTF
cdr3_nt: TGCAGCGTTCAGGGGGCAGTAGGCGGTGGCTACACCTTC

v_call: TRBV7-9
j_call: TRBJ2-2
clone_size: few
d_call: TRBD2
cdr3_aa: CASSSYQGLAENTGELFF
cdr3_nt: TGTGCCAGCAGCTCCTACCAGGGACTAGCGGAGAACACCGGGGAGCTGTTTTTT

v_call: TRBV15
j_call: TRBJ2-1
clone_size: .
d_call: .
cdr3_aa: CATSRDRSDAQFF
cdr3_nt: TGTGCCACCAGCAGAGATAGATCGGACGCGCAGTTCTTC

v_call: TRBV5-1
j_call: TRBJ1-1
clone_size: many
d_call: .
cdr3_aa: CASSPLDPGTEAFF
cdr3_nt: TGCGCCAGCAGCCCCCTTGACCCGGGCACTGAAGCTTTCTTT

v_call: TRBV19
j_call: TRBJ2-7
clone_size: few
d_call: .
cdr3_aa: CATNSREGEQYF
cdr3_nt: TGTGCCACCAATAGCAGGGAAGGCGAGCAGTACTTC

v_call: TRBV12-3/TRBV12-4
j_call: TRBJ2-2
clone_size: few
d_call: TRBD2
cdr3_aa: CASSFGLAGELFF
cdr3_nt: TGTGCCAGCAGTTTTGGACTAGCCGGGGAGCTGTTTTTT

v_call: TRBV5-1
j_call: TRBJ2-2
clone_size: .
d_call: .
cdr3_aa: CASSFLTPDDTGGLFF
cdr3_nt: TGCGCCAGCAGCTTCTTGACTCCTGACGACACCGGGGGGCTGTTTTTT

v_call: TRBV7-2
j_call: TRBJ1-1
clone_size: .
d_call: .
cdr3_aa: CASSLYSNTEALF
cdr3_nt: TGTGCCAGCAGCTTATACAGTAACACTGAAGCTCTCTTT

v_call: TRBV27
j_call: TRBJ2-1
clone_size: .
d_call: TRBD1
cdr3_aa: CASGDRGTYNEQFF
cdr3_nt: TGTGCCAGTGGGGACAGGGGAACCTACAATGAGCAGTTCTTC

v_call: TRBV19
j_call: TRBJ2-1
clone_size: .
d_call: TRBD2
cdr3_aa: CASSMTGTSGIGEQFF
cdr3_nt: TGTGCCAGTAGTATGACTGGGACTAGCGGGATTGGTGAGCAGTTCTTC

v_call: TRBV12-3/TRBV12-4
j_call: TRBJ2-2
clone_size: many
d_call: .
cdr3_aa: CASSLEYGAYTGELFF
cdr3_nt: TGTGCCAGCAGTTTAGAATATGGAGCTTACACCGGGGAGCTGTTTTTT

v_call: TRBV20-1
j_call: TRBJ2-1
clone_size: .
d_call: .
cdr3_aa: CSQSGPLSYNEQFF
cdr3_nt: TGCAGTCAAAGCGGGCCCCTCTCCTACAATGAGCAGTTCTTC

v_call: TRBV27
j_call: TRBJ2-7
clone_size: many
d_call: TRBD2
cdr3_aa: CASSSRLAGVSYEQYF
cdr3_nt: TGTGCCAGCAGTTCCCGACTAGCGGGAGTCTCCTACGAGCAGTACTTC

v_call: TRBV5-6
j_call: TRBJ2-5
clone_size: many
d_call: TRBD2
cdr3_aa: CASSTGLAGGPETQYF
cdr3_nt: TGTGCCAGCAGCACTGGACTAGCGGGAGGGCCGGAGACCCAGTACTTC

v_call: TRBV9
j_call: TRBJ2-6
clone_size: .
d_call: TRBD1
cdr3_aa: CASSAQTGTSPSGANVLTF
cdr3_nt: TGTGCCAGCAGCGCACAGACAGGGACCAGTCCTTCTGGGGCCAACGTCCTGACTTTC

v_call: TRBV12-3/TRBV12-4
j_call: TRBJ1-6
clone_size: many
d_call: .
cdr3_aa: CASSLVTSPLHF
cdr3_nt: TGTGCCAGCAGTTTAGTGACCTCACCCCTCCACTTT

v_call: TRBV3-1
j_call: TRBJ1-4
clone_size: many
d_call: TRBD1
cdr3_aa: CASSQPTGTGDEKLFF
cdr3_nt: TGTGCCAGCAGCCAACCTACCGGGACAGGAGATGAAAAACTGTTTTTT

v_call: TRBV20-1
j_call: TRBJ2-5
clone_size: many
d_call: .
cdr3_aa: CSASLLGGDQETQYF
cdr3_nt: TGCAGTGCTAGTCTCCTTGGAGGGGACCAAGAGACCCAGTACTTC

v_call: TRBV5-4
j_call: TRBJ2-7
clone_size: .
d_call: .
cdr3_aa: CASSLVDEGEQYF
cdr3_nt: TGTGCCAGCAGCTTGGTGGATGAGGGAGAGCAGTACTTC

v_call: TRBV12-3/TRBV12-4
j_call: TRBJ2-3
clone_size: many
d_call: TRBD2
cdr3_aa: CASSLNSGGTDTQYF
cdr3_nt: TGTGCCAGCAGTTTAAATAGCGGGGGCACAGATACGCAGTATTTT

v_call: TRBV29-1
j_call: TRBJ2-1
clone_size: .
d_call: TRBD2
cdr3_aa: CSVEGGASDNEQFF
cdr3_nt: TGCAGCGTCGAGGGAGGGGCTAGCGACAATGAGCAGTTCTTC

v_call: TRBV2
j_call: TRBJ2-3
clone_size: few
d_call: TRBD2
cdr3_aa: CASSQTGPGGSTDTQYF
cdr3_nt: TGTGCCAGCTCGCAGACGGGGCCCGGGGGGAGCACAGATACGCAGTATTTT

v_call: TRBV6-2/TRBV6-3
j_call: TRBJ1-6
clone_size: .
d_call: .
cdr3_aa: CASRTDDTGQLNSPLHF
cdr3_nt: TGTGCCAGCAGGACGGATGACACTGGACAGCTAAATTCACCCCTCCACTTT

v_call: TRBV12-3/TRBV12-4
j_call: TRBJ2-3
clone_size: many
d_call: TRBD2
cdr3_aa: CASSRGLAATDTQYF
cdr3_nt: TGTGCCAGCAGTCGCGGACTAGCGGCCACAGATACGCAGTATTTT

v_call: TRBV9
j_call: TRBJ2-1
clone_size: .
d_call: .
cdr3_aa: CASSPTTSYNEQFF
cdr3_nt: TGTGCCAGCAGCCCCACTACCTCCTACAATGAGCAGTTCTTC

v_call: TRBV2
j_call: TRBJ2-1
clone_size: .
d_call: TRBD1
cdr3_aa: CASSEGQLNDEQFF
cdr3_nt: TGTGCCAGCAGCGAGGGACAGCTTAACGATGAGCAGTTCTTC

v_call: TRBV6-1
j_call: TRBJ2-1
clone_size: many
d_call: TRBD2
cdr3_aa: CASTLAGDNEQFF
cdr3_nt: TGTGCCAGCACCCTAGCGGGGGACAATGAGCAGTTCTTC

v_call: TRBV27
j_call: TRBJ1-6
clone_size: .
d_call: .
cdr3_aa: CASSLQGPNSPLHF
cdr3_nt: TGTGCCAGCAGTTTACAGGGTCCAAATTCACCCCTCCACTTT

v_call: TRBV3-1
j_call: TRBJ1-2
clone_size: many
d_call: .
cdr3_aa: CASADINYGYTF
cdr3_nt: TGTGCCAGCGCGGACATTAACTATGGCTACACCTTC

v_call: TRBV2
j_call: TRBJ1-2
clone_size: many
d_call: .
cdr3_aa: CASYYGGIHYGYTF
cdr3_nt: TGTGCCAGTTACTACGGGGGGATCCACTATGGCTACACCTTC

v_call: TRBV2
j_call: TRBJ2-5
clone_size: many
d_call: .
cdr3_aa: CASSSPRAVVETQYF
cdr3_nt: TGTGCCAGCAGTTCTCCGCGGGCCGTGGTCGAGACCCAGTACTTC

v_call: TRBV15
j_call: TRBJ2-3
clone_size: many
d_call: .
cdr3_aa: CATSRVRGSSGTQYF
cdr3_nt: TGTGCCACCAGCAGAGTACGGGGTAGTTCCGGTACGCAGTATTTT

v_call: TRBV2
j_call: TRBJ2-1
clone_size: many
d_call: .
cdr3_aa: CAGGGWKNEQFF
cdr3_nt: TGTGCCGGAGGGGGATGGAAAAATGAGCAGTTCTTC

v_call: TRBV2
j_call: TRBJ1-6
clone_size: few
d_call: .
cdr3_aa: CASTPDLSLHF
cdr3_nt: TGTGCCAGCACCCCGGACTTATCCCTCCACTTT

v_call: TRBV4-1
j_call: TRBJ2-7
clone_size: many
d_call: TRBD1
cdr3_aa: CASSQDRAGGPYEQYF
cdr3_nt: TGTGCCAGCAGCCAAGATAGGGCAGGGGGCCCCTACGAGCAGTACTTC

v_call: TRBV5-4
j_call: TRBJ2-5
clone_size: many
d_call: .
cdr3_aa: CASSPSGSAYQETQYF
cdr3_nt: TGTGCCAGCAGCCCCTCCGGGAGCGCGTACCAAGAGACCCAGTACTTC

v_call: TRBV20-1
j_call: TRBJ1-1
clone_size: many
d_call: .
cdr3_aa: CSARGTTRKNTEAFF
cdr3_nt: TGCAGTGCTAGAGGAACTACAAGAAAGAACACTGAAGCTTTCTTT

v_call: TRBV6-1
j_call: TRBJ1-3
clone_size: .
d_call: .
cdr3_aa: CASSEQAFSGNTIYF
cdr3_nt: TGTGCCAGCAGTGAACAGGCCTTCTCTGGAAACACCATATATTTT

v_call: TRBV28
j_call: TRBJ2-7
clone_size: many
d_call: .
cdr3_aa: CASGYQRTPPEQYF
cdr3_nt: TGTGCCAGCGGCTACCAGAGGACCCCCCCCGAGCAGTACTTC

v_call: TRBV7-8
j_call: TRBJ2-3
clone_size: many
d_call: .
cdr3_aa: CASSSRQITDTQYF
cdr3_nt: TGTGCCAGCAGCTCAAGACAGATCACAGATACGCAGTATTTT

v_call: TRBV20-1
j_call: TRBJ2-3
clone_size: .
d_call: TRBD2
cdr3_aa: CSAQTPWNGRALWQYF
cdr3_nt: TGCAGTGCCCAAACCCCCTGGAACGGGAGGGCCCTGTGGCAGTATTTT

v_call: TRBV5-6
j_call: TRBJ2-7
clone_size: few
d_call: TRBD1
cdr3_aa: CASSEGQSSYEQYF
cdr3_nt: TGTGCCAGCAGCGAGGGACAGTCCTCCTACGAGCAGTACTTC

v_call: TRBV28
j_call: TRBJ2-7
clone_size: .
d_call: TRBD1
cdr3_aa: CASNKHRGSHEQYF
cdr3_nt: TGTGCCAGCAATAAACACAGGGGGAGCCACGAGCAGTACTTC

v_call: TRBV28
j_call: TRBJ1-1
clone_size: many
d_call: .
cdr3_aa: CASSLGPYEAFF
cdr3_nt: TGTGCCAGCAGTTTAGGTCCTTACGAAGCTTTCTTT

v_call: TRBV19
j_call: TRBJ2-7
clone_size: .
d_call: .
cdr3_aa: CASSDVGTPSVRQYF
cdr3_nt: TGTGCCAGTAGTGACGTGGGGACCCCTTCCGTGCGGCAGTACTTC

v_call: TRBV6-1
j_call: TRBJ2-5
clone_size: few
d_call: .
cdr3_aa: CASSTDIRGQETQYF
cdr3_nt: TGTGCCAGCAGTACGGACATTCGGGGACAAGAGACCCAGTACTTC

v_call: TRBV7-2
j_call: TRBJ2-7
clone_size: many
d_call: TRBD2
cdr3_aa: CASSDPGLPYEQYF
cdr3_nt: TGTGCCAGCAGCGACCCGGGACTACCCTACGAGCAGTACTTC

v_call: TRBV29-1
j_call: TRBJ2-7
clone_size: many
d_call: TRBD1
cdr3_aa: CSGTLRYHRGSSYEQYF
cdr3_nt: TGCAGCGGGACACTGAGGTATCACAGGGGTTCCTCCTACGAGCAGTACTTC

v_call: TRBV2
j_call: TRBJ2-5
clone_size: many
d_call: .
cdr3_aa: CASSDTANQETQYF
cdr3_nt: TGTGCCAGCAGTGACACGGCCAACCAAGAGACCCAGTACTTC

v_call: TRBV10-3
j_call: TRBJ1-4
clone_size: .
d_call: .
cdr3_aa: CAISARDTHEKLFF
cdr3_nt: TGTGCCATCAGTGCGCGGGACACCCATGAAAAACTGTTTTTT

v_call: TRBV27
j_call: TRBJ2-1
clone_size: many
d_call: TRBD2
cdr3_aa: CASSKTSGYNEQFF
cdr3_nt: TGTGCCAGCAGCAAGACTAGCGGATACAATGAGCAGTTCTTC

v_call: TRBV6-1
j_call: TRBJ2-3
clone_size: .
d_call: TRBD2
cdr3_aa: CASRETSGRRDTQYF
cdr3_nt: TGTGCCAGCAGGGAGACTAGCGGGAGACGCGATACGCAGTATTTT

v_call: TRBV27
j_call: TRBJ2-5
clone_size: few
d_call: .
cdr3_aa: CASKPSWGLAVNQETQYF
cdr3_nt: TGTGCCAGCAAACCCTCGTGGGGGTTAGCGGTGAACCAAGAGACCCAGTACTTC

v_call: TRBV20-1
j_call: TRBJ1-2
clone_size: many
d_call: .
cdr3_aa: CSAPPLDPAGGYTF
cdr3_nt: TGCAGTGCACCCCCCCTGGACCCGGCGGGGGGCTACACCTTC